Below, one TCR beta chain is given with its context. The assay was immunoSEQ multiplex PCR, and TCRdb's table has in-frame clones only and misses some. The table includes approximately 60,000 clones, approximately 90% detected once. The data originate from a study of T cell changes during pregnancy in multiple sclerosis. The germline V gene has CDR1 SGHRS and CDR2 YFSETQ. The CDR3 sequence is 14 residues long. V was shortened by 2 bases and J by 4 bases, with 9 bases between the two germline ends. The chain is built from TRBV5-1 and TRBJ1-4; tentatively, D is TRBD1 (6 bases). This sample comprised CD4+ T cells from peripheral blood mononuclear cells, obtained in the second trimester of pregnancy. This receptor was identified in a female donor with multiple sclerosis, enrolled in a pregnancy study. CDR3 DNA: TGCGCCAGCAGCTTCGACAGGTATAATGAAAAACTGTTTTTT. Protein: CASSFDRYNEKLFF.